The clone carrying this T cell receptor (beta chain) is labeled medium-sized. Antigen specificity is unknown. This record belongs to a study of tissue T cells after allogeneic stem cell transplantation. Findings and caveats of the study: Within patients, tissue anatomy strongly shaped TCR repertoire composition.

TCRbeta CDR3 was sequenced at survey depth with template counts. Repertoires were generated with immunoSEQ multiplex PCR, while TCRdb's copy carries only in-frame clones and drops some. Of approximately 6,500 clones listed, 60% to 65% were seen once; the top ten hold 13% to 15%. The V gene's germline CDR1 is KGHSH and CDR2 LQKENI. The V and J ends lost 4 bases and 6 bases, in that order; junction bases with no gene match: 5. There are 14 residues in the CDR3. The J gene is TRBJ2-1, the V gene TRBV18, with TRBD2 matching 8 bases. The sequences come from duodenum tissue, collected at autopsy. This receptor was obtained from a woman aged 18 to 55 with breast cancer. CDR3 nucleotides: TGTGCCAGCTCACGGACTAGCCGGGGCAATGAGCAGTTCTTC. The encoded protein is CASSRTSRGNEQFF.